This T cell receptor (beta chain) appears in the sequencing data of a study of blood T cell repertoires in COVID-19. Study summary: Researchers got acute and convalescent COVID-19 samples from the United States, Italy and Spain. In each case, the material was cDNA or gDNA derived from T cells, B-cell-depleted T cells, or PBMCs.

Per the original methods: Counts of nucleated cells, estimated from reference gene primer amplification, were obtained. Assay used: immunoSEQ multiplex PCR; TCRdb lists only in-frame clones, some missing. Clonal size and the V and J genes are those of that table, whereas D and trimming came from the DNA. Found here are 400,000 to 450,000 clones, 80% to 95% of them singletons; the top ten hold about 0.57%. Sample: PBMCs or T cells enriched from blood (not recorded which). This TCR was recovered from a man younger than 35 who had recovered from COVID-19.

CDR3 sequence (DNA): TGTGCCAGCAGTTTGGGACTAGCGGGAACCGGGGAGCTGTTTTTT. Translated: CASSLGLAGTGELFF. The V and J genes are TRBV27 and TRBJ2-2; TRBD2 matches at 13 bases. CDR3 length: 15 residues. CDR1 is MNHEY and CDR2 is SMNVEV in the germline V gene (reference sequence). The trim removed 3 bases at V and 5 bases at J, leaving 0 bases unmatched.